These 14 T cell receptor beta chains were sequenced from one sample in a study of T-cell memory formation after mild COVID-19. MiXCR, applied by TCRdb to the 5' RACE reads, yields one record per CDR3 protein. Of 130,000 to 150,000 distinct CDR3 sequences in the sample, roughly 6.2% were seen once. Sequencing was done on a sample of PBMCs or a T cell subset sorted from them (not recorded which). These receptors were collected from an adult woman who had mild COVID-19 (a few samples of this study predate the infection). Cell type and time point are not known.

This clonotype was observed a handful of times. V gene TRBV19 combines with J gene TRBJ2-7; D is possibly TRBD1 (7 bases). Trimming shortened V by 4 bases and J by 5 bases, and 12 bases separated the two germline ends. The V gene's germline CDR1 is LNHDA and CDR2 SQIVND (reference sequence). The CDR3 totals 13 residues. The CDR3 nucleotides are TGTGCCAGTAGTACCCAGGGGGGCCACGAGCAGTACTTC. This sequence encodes CASSTQGGHEQYF.

This clonotype came up many times. V usage is TRBV5-1 and J usage is TRBJ2-4, with D possibly being TRBD1 (6 bases). V shed 2 bases and J shed 6 bases, with 18 bases lying between them. Per the germline V gene, CDR1 is SGHRS and CDR2 is YFSETQ. The CDR3 is 16 residues long. Here the CDR3 reads CASSFGQPPRRNIQYF. As DNA, the CDR3 is TGCGCCAGCAGCTTTGGACAGCCGCCAAGGCGAAACATTCAGTACTTC.

The sample holds a few counts of this clonotype. The V and J genes are TRBV7-8 and TRBJ1-5, with D uncertain. The CDR3 contains 14 residues. Trimming removed 5 bases at V and 5 bases at J, with 13 bases between. Germline-derived CDR1 and CDR2 are SGHVS and FQNEAQ. The DNA of the CDR3 is TGTGCCAGCAGCCCTCCTAGCACGGATCAGCCCCAGCATTTT. This gives the protein CASSPPSTDQPQHF.

This sequence joins TRBV12-3 or TRBV12-4 and TRBJ2-7; unclear D gene. This CDR3 spans 14 amino acids. Trimming shortened V by 3 bases and J by 0 bases, and 9 bases separated the two germline ends. In DNA form, the CDR3 reads TGTGCCAGCAGTTTCCAATCCCCCTCCTACGAGCAGTACTTC. It yields the protein CASSFQSPSYEQYF.

Only a few counts were recorded for this clonotype. The chain carries TRBV12-3 or TRBV12-4 and TRBJ2-1, with a tentative D call TRBD2 (5 bases). The CDR3 is 13 residues long. V shed 5 bases and J shed 6 bases, with 11 bases lying between them. CDR3 sequence (DNA): TGTGCCAGCAGTGAGGGCTATTTCAATGAGCAGTTCTTC. It codes for CASSEGYFNEQFF.

The genes are TRBV11-2 and TRBJ2-1; 10 bases fit TRBD1. The germline V gene has CDR1 SGHAT and CDR2 FQNNGV. The J segment lost 9 bases and the V segment lost 5 bases, leaving 13 bases of the junction unmatched. The CDR3 is 16 residues long. DNA of the CDR3: TGTGCCAGCAGCCCCGCGGGGACAGGGGCATTCGGTGAGCAGTTCTTC. Translation gives CASSPAGTGAFGEQFF.

There are a few counts of this clonotype. The chain carries TRBV7-6 and TRBJ2-3; no clear D. In germline, CDR1 is SGHVS, CDR2 FNYEAQ. V lost 1 base and J 2 bases, leaving 10 bases between the germline ends. CDR3 length: 15 amino acids. CDR3 bases: TGTGCCAGCAGCTTAGACCCGAGCCACACAGATACGCAGTATTTT. It specifies CASSLDPSHTDTQYF.

This chain uses TRBV20-1 with TRBJ1-2; possibly TRBD1 for D (5 bases). The CDR3 runs 15 residues. Germline V gene lookup returns CDR1 DFQATT and CDR2 SNEGSKA (reference sequence). Trimming pared 3 bases from V and 3 bases from J, leaving 17 bases between. The CDR3 spells CSARGGGGVDYGYTF. CDR3 DNA sequence: TGCAGTGCTAGGGGTGGTGGGGGTGTGGACTATGGCTACACCTTC.

Many counts were recorded for this clonotype. V gene TRBV7-7 combines with J gene TRBJ2-1, with TRBD1 matching 7 bases. The CDR3 contains 19 residues. Looked up from germline, CDR1 is SSHAT and CDR2 is FNYEAQ (reference sequence). The J segment lost 3 bases and the V segment lost 5 bases, leaving 19 bases of the junction unmatched. The CDR3 is CASSPSYRDSVGSYNEQFF. CDR3 nucleotide sequence: TGTGCCAGCAGCCCTTCCTACCGGGACAGTGTGGGGAGCTACAATGAGCAGTTCTTC.

Only one count was recorded for this clonotype. This chain links TRBV30 with TRBJ2-7; D possibly corresponds to TRBD1 (5 bases). V shed 3 bases and J shed 2 bases, with 14 bases lying between them. The germline V gene has CDR1 GTSNPN and CDR2 SVGIG (reference sequence). This CDR3 region has 14 residues. The CDR3, as DNA: TGTGCCTGGAGGGAAAGGGGCCAGGCCTACGAGCAGTACTTC. As protein: CAWRERGQAYEQYF.

There are many counts of this clonotype. The V call is TRBV7-6, the J call TRBJ2-7; 8 bases map to TRBD1. After removal of 5 bases from V and 3 bases from J, the junction contained 3 bases not matched to a gene. The CDR3 covers 13 residues. CDR1 and CDR2 from the germline V gene are SGHVS and FNYEAQ. The CDR3 here is CASSPGGFYEQYF. CDR3 coding DNA: TGTGCCAGCAGCCCAGGGGGCTTCTACGAGCAGTACTTC.

There are many counts of this clonotype. This sequence joins TRBV7-9 and TRBJ2-1; tentatively, D is TRBD2 (6 bases). There are 17 residues in the CDR3. V lost 5 bases to trimming and J lost 4 bases, with 21 bases between them. The germline CDR1 and CDR2 sequences are SEHNR and FQNEAQ (reference sequence). CDR3 sequence (DNA): TGTGCCAGCAGCCTACCCCCCGGGCGGAGGGAGTACAATGAGCAGTTCTTC. As protein: CASSLPPGRREYNEQFF.

J is TRBJ2-3 and V is TRBV7-9; weak D call: TRBD1 (6 bases). The V end lost 5 bases, the J end lost 2 bases, and 11 bases lay between the germline ends. CDR3 length: 14 residues. CDR1 is SEHNR and CDR2 is FQNEAQ in the germline V gene (reference sequence). The CDR3 DNA is TGTGCCAGCAGCCGGACAGCTCTCACAGATACGCAGTATTTT. This sequence encodes CASSRTALTDTQYF. The whole variable domain, filled in from reference TRBV7-9 and TRBJ2-3, reads DTGVSQNPRHKITKRGQNVTFRCDPISEHNRLYWYRQTLGQGPEFLTYFQNEAQLEKSRLLSDRFSAERPKGSFSTLEIQRTEQGDSAMYLCASSRTALTDTQYFGPGTRLTVL.

This clonotype has ten or more counts. V usage is TRBV7-2 and J usage is TRBJ2-7; unclear D gene. V gave up 5 bases and J gave up 0 bases, with 11 bases separating them. CDR3 length: 14 amino acids. Germline V lookup: CDR1 SGHTA, CDR2 FQGNSA. The CDR3 sequence: CASSRTISSYEQYF. CDR3 coding DNA: TGTGCCAGCAGCCGTACTATTAGCTCCTACGAGCAGTACTTC.